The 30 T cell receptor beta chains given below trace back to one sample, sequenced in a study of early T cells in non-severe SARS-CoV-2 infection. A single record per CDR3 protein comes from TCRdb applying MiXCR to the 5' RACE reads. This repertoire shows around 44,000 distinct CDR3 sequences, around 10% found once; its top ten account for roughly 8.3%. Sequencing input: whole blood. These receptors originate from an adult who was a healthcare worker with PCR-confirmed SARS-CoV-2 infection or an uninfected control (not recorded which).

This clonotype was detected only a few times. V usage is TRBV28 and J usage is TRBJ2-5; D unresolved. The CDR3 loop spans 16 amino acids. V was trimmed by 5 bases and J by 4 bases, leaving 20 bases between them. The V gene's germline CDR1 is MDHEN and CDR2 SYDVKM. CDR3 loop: CASSLSRDGRRETQYF. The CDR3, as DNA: TGTGCCAGCAGTCTCTCCCGCGACGGCCGGAGAGAGACCCAGTACTTC.

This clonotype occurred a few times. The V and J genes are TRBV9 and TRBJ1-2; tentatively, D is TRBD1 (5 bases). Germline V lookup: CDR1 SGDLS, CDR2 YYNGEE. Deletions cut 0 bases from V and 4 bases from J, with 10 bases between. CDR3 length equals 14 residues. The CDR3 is CASSVDGASYGYTF. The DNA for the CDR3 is TGTGCCAGCAGCGTAGACGGGGCCTCCTATGGCTACACCTTC.

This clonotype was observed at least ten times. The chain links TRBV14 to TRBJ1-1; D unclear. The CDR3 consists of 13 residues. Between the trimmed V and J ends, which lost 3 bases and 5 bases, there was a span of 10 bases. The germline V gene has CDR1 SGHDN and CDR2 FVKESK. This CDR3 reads CASSQIRTTEAFF. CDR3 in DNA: TGTGCCAGCAGCCAGATCCGTACGACTGAAGCTTTCTTT.

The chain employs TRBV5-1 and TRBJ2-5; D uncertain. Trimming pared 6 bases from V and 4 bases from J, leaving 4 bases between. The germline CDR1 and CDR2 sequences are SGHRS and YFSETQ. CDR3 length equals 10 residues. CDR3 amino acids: CASILETQYF. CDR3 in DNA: TGCGCCAGCATCCTAGAGACCCAGTACTTC.

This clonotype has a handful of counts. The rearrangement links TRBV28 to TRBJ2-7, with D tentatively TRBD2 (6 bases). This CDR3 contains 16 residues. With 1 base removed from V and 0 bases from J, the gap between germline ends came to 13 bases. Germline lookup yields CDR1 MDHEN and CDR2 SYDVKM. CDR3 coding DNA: TGTGCCAGCAGTTTATCTGCAGGGACTGCCTCCTACGAGCAGTACTTC. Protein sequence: CASSLSAGTASYEQYF. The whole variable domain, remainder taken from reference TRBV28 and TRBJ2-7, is DVKVTQSSRYLVKRTGEKVFLECVQDMDHENMFWYRQDPGLGLRLIYFSYDVKMKEKGDIPEGYSVSREKKERFSLILESASTNQTSMYLCASSLSAGTASYEQYFGPGTRLTVT.

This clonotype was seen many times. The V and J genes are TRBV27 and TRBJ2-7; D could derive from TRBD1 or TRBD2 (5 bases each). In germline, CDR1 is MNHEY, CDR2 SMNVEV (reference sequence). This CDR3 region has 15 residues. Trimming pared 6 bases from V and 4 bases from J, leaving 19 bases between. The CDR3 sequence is CASRLGPGPGYEQYF. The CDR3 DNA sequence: TGTGCCAGCAGACTGGGGCCGGGACCGGGTTACGAGCAGTACTTC.

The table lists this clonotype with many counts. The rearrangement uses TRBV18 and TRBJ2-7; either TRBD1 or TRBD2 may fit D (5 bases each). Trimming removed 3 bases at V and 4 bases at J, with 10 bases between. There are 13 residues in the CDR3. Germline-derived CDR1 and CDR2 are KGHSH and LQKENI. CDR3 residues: CASSPGAWYEQYF. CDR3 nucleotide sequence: TGTGCCAGCTCACCCGGGGCGTGGTACGAGCAGTACTTC.

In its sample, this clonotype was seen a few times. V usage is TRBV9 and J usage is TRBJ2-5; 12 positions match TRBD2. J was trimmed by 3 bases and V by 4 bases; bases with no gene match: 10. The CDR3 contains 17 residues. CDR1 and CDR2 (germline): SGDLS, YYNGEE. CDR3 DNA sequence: TGTGCCAGCAGCCCCTGGACTAGCGGGACCGAAAAAGAGACCCAGTACTTC. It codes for CASSPWTSGTEKETQYF.

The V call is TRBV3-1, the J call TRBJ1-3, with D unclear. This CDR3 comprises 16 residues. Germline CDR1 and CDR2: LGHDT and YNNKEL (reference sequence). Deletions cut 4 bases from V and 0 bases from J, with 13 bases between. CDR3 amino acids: CASSPMGLSSGNTIYF. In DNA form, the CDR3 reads TGTGCCAGCAGCCCCATGGGTCTCTCCTCTGGAAACACCATATATTTT.

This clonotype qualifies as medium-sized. The chain's CDR3 is CASSSSDRDSEAFF. Here the CDR3 DNA reads TGTGCCAGCAGCTCTTCTGACAGGGATAGTGAAGCTTTCTTT. The chain links TRBV5-6 to TRBJ1-1, with TRBD1 matching over 7 bases. The CDR3 totals 14 residues. Germline trimming cut 3 bases from V and 7 bases from J; bases unmatched to any gene: 9. In germline, CDR1 is SGHDT, CDR2 YYEEEE.

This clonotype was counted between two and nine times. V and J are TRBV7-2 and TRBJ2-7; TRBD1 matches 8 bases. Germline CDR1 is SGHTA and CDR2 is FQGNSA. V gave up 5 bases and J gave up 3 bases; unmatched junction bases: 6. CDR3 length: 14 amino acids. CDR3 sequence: CASSRGQGGYEQYF. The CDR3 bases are TGTGCCAGCAGCCGCGGACAGGGAGGCTACGAGCAGTACTTC.

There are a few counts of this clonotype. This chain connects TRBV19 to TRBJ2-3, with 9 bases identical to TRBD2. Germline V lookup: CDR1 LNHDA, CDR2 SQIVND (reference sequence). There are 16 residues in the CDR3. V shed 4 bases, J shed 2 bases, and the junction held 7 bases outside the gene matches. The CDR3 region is CASSRMGLADTDTQYF. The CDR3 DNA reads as TGTGCCAGTAGTAGGATGGGACTAGCAGACACAGATACGCAGTATTTT.

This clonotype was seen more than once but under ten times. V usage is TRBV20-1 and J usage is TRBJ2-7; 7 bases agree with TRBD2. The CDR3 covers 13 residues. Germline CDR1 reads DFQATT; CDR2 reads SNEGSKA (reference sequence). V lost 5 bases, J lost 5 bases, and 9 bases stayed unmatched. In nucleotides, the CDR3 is TGCAGTGCTGGACCTGGGGGGGGAAACGAGCAGTACTTC. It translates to CSAGPGGGNEQYF.

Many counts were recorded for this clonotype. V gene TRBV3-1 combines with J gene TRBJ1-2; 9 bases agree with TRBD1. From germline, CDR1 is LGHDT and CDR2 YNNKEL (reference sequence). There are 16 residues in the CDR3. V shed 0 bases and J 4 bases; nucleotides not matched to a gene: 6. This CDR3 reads CASSQDGTGMVYGYTF. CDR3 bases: TGTGCCAGCAGCCAAGATGGGACAGGGATGGTCTATGGCTACACCTTC.

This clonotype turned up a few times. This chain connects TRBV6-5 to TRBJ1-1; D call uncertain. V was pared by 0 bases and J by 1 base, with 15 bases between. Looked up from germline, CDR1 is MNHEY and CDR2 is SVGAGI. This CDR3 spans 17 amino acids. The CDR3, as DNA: TGTGCCAGCAGTTACTCGATATCGGGGTTGGAGAACACTGAAGCTTTCTTT. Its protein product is CASSYSISGLENTEAFF.

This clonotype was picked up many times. DNA for the CDR3: TGTGCCAGCAGTCTGCTAGCGGGATACAATGAGCAGTTCTTC. Amino acids: CASSLLAGYNEQFF. The J gene is TRBJ2-1, the V gene TRBV7-3; 9 bases line up with TRBD2. This CDR3 has 14 amino acids. The V segment lost 6 bases and the J segment 4 bases; nucleotides outside the gene matches: 4. CDR1 is SGHTA, CDR2 FQGTGA, per germline.

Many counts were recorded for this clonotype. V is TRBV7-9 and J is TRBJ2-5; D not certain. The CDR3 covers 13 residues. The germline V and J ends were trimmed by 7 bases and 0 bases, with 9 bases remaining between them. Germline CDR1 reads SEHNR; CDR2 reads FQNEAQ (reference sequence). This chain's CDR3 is CASTWAYQETQYF. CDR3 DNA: TGTGCCAGCACCTGGGCTTACCAAGAGACCCAGTACTTC.

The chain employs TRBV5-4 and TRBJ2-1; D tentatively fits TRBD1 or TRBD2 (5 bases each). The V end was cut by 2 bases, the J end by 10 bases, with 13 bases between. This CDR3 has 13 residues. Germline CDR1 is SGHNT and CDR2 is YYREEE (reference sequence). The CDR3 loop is CASSFYGASEQFF. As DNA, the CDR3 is TGTGCCAGCAGCTTTTACGGGGCGTCCGAGCAGTTCTTC.

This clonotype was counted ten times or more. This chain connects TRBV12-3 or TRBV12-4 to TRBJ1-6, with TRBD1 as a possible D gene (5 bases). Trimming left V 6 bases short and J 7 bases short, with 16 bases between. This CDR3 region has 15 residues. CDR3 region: CASSRDRVSNSPLHF. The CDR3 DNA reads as TGTGCCAGCAGCCGGGACCGAGTCTCAAATTCACCCCTCCACTTT.

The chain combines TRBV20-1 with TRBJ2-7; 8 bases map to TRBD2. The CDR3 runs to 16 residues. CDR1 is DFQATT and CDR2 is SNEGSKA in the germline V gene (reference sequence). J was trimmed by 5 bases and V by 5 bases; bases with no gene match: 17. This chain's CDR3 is CSAGSPRTSPSNEQYF. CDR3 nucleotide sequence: TGCAGTGCTGGAAGTCCAAGGACTAGCCCTTCCAACGAGCAGTACTTC.

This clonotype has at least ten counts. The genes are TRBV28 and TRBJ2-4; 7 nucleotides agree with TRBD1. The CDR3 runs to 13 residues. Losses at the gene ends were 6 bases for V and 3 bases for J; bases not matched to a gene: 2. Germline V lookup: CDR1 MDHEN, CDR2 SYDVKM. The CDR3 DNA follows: TGTGCCAGCAGACAGGGGAACAAAAACATTCAGTACTTC. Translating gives CASRQGNKNIQYF.

DNA of the CDR3: TGCGCCAGCAGGGACAGTAGTTTCACAGATACGCAGTATTTT. This codes for CASRDSSFTDTQYF. The J gene is TRBJ2-3, the V gene TRBV10-2, with a tentative D call TRBD1 (6 bases). The germline gives CDR1 WSHSY, CDR2 SAAADI. CDR3 length equals 14 residues. Trimming removed 6 bases from V and 2 bases from J, with 12 bases in between.

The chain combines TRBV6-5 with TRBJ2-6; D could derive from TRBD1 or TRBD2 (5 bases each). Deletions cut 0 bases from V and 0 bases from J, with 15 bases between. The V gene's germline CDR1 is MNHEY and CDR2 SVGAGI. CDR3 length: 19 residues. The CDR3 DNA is TGTGCCAGCAGTTACTCGTCTCCAGGGACCTACTCTGGGGCCAACGTCCTGACTTTC. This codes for CASSYSSPGTYSGANVLTF.

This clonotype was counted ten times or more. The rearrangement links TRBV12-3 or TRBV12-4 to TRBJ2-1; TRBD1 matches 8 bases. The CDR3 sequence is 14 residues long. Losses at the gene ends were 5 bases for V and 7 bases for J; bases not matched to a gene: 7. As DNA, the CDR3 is TGTGCCAGCAGTGCCCAGGGGGCAGGGAATGAGCAGTTCTTC. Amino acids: CASSAQGAGNEQFF.

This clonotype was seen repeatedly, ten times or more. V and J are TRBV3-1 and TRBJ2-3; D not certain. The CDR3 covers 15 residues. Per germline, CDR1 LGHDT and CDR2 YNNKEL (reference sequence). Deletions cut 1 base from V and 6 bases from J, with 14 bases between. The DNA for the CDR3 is TGTGCCAGCAGCCAAGTAATAGAGTATCCGGATACGCAGTATTTT. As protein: CASSQVIEYPDTQYF.

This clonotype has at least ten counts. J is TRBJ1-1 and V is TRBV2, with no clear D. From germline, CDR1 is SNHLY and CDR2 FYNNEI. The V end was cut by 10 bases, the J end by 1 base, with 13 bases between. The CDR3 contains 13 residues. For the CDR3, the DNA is TGTGCCACGCGCCGAAATTCGAACACTGAAGCTTTCTTT. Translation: CATRRNSNTEAFF.

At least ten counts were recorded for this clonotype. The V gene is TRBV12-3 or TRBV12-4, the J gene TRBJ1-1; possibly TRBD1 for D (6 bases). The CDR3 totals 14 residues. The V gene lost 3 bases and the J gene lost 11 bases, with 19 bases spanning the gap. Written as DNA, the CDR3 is TGTGCCAGCAGTTTCCCGGACAGTACTCTCAGGGCTTTCTTT. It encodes CASSFPDSTLRAFF.

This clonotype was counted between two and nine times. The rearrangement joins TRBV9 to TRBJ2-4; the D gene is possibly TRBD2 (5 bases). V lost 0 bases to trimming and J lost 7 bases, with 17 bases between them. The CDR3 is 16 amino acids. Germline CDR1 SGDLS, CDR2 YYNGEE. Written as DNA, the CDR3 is TGTGCCAGCAGCGTAGATGCGGGCCCTCCCGGGAACATTCAGTACTTC. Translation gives CASSVDAGPPGNIQYF. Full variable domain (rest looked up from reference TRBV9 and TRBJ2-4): DSGVTQTPKHLITATGQRVTLRCSPRSGDLSVYWYQQSLDQGLQFLIQYYNGEERAKGNILERFSAQQFPDLHSELNLSSLELGDSALYFCASSVDAGPPGNIQYFGAGTRLSVL.

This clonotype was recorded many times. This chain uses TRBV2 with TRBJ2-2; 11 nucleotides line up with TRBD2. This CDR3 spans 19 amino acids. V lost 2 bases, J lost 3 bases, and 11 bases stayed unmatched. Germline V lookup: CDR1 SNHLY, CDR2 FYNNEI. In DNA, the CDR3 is TGTGCCAGCAGTGAATGGGTAGCGGGAGGGCCCTCTGACACCGGGGAGCTGTTTTTT. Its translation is CASSEWVAGGPSDTGELFF.

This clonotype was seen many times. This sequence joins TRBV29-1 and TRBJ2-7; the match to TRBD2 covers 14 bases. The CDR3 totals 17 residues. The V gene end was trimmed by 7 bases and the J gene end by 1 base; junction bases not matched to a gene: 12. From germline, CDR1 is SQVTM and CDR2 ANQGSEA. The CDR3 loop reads CSAGTSGSSDSSYEQYF. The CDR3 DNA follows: TGCAGCGCAGGGACTAGCGGGAGTAGCGACTCATCCTACGAGCAGTACTTC.